The present T cell receptor beta chain was sequenced within a study of PD-1 blockade in mismatch repair-deficient tumors. Study-wide results and caveats: Tumor-resident clones, often undetectable pretreatment in blood, expanded then contracted after pembrolizumab.

The assay was immunoSEQ multiplex PCR, and TCRdb's table has in-frame clones only and misses some. The table includes around 100,000 clones, 82% detected once. About this clone itself: The antigen is not known.

Every patient had mismatch repair deficiency by PCR or immunohistochemistry. TCR sequencing covered a few patients who responded to pembrolizumab. The sample in question was peripheral blood, obtained approximately 8 months after starting pembrolizumab. This TCR was recovered from an adult with mismatch repair-deficient cancer.

The CDR3: CASSLRPSIRLNTGELFF. The CDR3 bases are TGTGCCAGCAGCTTGAGGCCGTCTATCCGCCTGAACACCGGGGAGCTGTTTTTT. This chain joins TRBV7-2 and TRBJ2-2; D is ambiguous. The CDR3 loop spans 18 amino acids. Between the trimmed V and J ends, which lost 3 bases and 1 base, there was a span of 18 bases. Germline loops: CDR1 SGHTA, CDR2 FQGNSA.